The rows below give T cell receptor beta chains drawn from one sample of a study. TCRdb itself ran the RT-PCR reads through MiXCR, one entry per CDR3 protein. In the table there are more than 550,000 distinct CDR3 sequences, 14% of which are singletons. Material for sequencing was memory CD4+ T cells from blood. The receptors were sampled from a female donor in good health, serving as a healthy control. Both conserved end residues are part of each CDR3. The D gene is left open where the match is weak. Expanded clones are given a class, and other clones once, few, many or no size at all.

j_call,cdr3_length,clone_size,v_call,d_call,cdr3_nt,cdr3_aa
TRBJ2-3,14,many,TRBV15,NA,TGTGCCACCAGCAGAGGGGGAGACACAGATACGCAGTATTTT,CATSRGGDTDTQYF
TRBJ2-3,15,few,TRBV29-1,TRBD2,TGCAGCGTTGAAGCTAGCGGGGCTAGCACAGATACGCAGTATTTT,CSVEASGASTDTQYF
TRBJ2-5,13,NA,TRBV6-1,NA,TGTGCCAGCAGTGAAGACCCAGAAGAGACCCAGTACTTC,CASSEDPEETQYF
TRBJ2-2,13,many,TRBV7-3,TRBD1,TGTGCCTCCGGGACAGGGAACACCGGGGAGCTGTTTTTT,CASGTGNTGELFF
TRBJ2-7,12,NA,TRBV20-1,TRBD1,TGCAGTGCCACGGACAGGGTATACGAGCAGTACTTC,CSATDRVYEQYF
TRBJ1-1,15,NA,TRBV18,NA,TGTGCCAGCTCACCCAACCTGGGGGGACGGACTGAAGCTTTCTTT,CASSPNLGGRTEAFF
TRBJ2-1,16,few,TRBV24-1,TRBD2,TGTGCCACCAGTGATACCTCGGGACTAGGTATGAATGAGCAGTTCTTC,CATSDTSGLGMNEQFF
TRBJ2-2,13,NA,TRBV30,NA,TGTGCCTGGACTCTACCGAACACCGGGGAGCTGTTTTTT,CAWTLPNTGELFF
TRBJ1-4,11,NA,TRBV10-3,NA,TGTGCCACATCCTCTGGGGAAAAACTGTTTTTT,CATSSGEKLFF
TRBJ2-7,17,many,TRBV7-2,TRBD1,TGTGCCAGCAGACCCCCTGAGGGGGCTTTCGGCTCCTACGAGCAGTACTTC,CASRPPEGAFGSYEQYF
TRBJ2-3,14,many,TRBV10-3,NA,TGTGCCATCAGTGAGCAGGGGTCAACAGATACGCAGTATTTT,CAISEQGSTDTQYF
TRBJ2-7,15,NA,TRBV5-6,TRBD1,TGTGCCAGCAGCTCGTTTCTCCAGGGGGTAGTCGAGCAGTACTTC,CASSSFLQGVVEQYF
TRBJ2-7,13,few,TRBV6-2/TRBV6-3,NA,TGTGCCAGCAGTTGGCGACTAGTCGGCGAGCAGTACTTC,CASSWRLVGEQYF
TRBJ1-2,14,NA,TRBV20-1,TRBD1,TGCAGTGCGGAACAGGGGTATGCTAACTATGGCTACACCTTC,CSAEQGYANYGYTF
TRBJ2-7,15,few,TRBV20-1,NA,TGCAGTGCTAGAGATCTTGACCGGGACTTCTACGAGCAGTACTTC,CSARDLDRDFYEQYF
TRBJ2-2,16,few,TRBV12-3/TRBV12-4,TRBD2,TGTGCCTGTCGGGGACTAGCGGGAGTAGGGACCGGGGAGCTGTTTTTT,CACRGLAGVGTGELFF
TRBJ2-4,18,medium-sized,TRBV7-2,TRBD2,TGTGCCAGCAGCTTATTTCCGAGCGGGAGGTCAGCCAAAAACATTCAGTACTTC,CASSLFPSGRSAKNIQYF
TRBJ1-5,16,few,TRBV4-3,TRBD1,TGCGCCAGCAGCCAAGCGAGACAGGGGGGCGTTCAGCCCCAGCATTTT,CASSQARQGGVQPQHF
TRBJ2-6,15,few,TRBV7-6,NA,TGTGCCAGCAGCTTAGGTGACCCTGGGGCCAACGTCCTGACTTTC,CASSLGDPGANVLTF
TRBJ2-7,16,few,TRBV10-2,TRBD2,TGCGCCAGTAGGCGGGGGACTAGCGGGACGACCTACGAGCAGTACTTC,CASRRGTSGTTYEQYF
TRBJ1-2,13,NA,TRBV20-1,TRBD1,TGCAGTGCTAGGACAGGGGCGGACTATGGCTACACCTTC,CSARTGADYGYTF
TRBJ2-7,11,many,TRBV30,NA,TGTGCCTGGAGTGTAGCAGACGAGCAGTACTTC,CAWSVADEQYF
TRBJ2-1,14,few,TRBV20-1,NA,TGCAGTGCTAGTTTGCTAGGATCCTACAATGAGCAGTTCTTC,CSASLLGSYNEQFF
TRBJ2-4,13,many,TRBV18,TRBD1,TGTGCCAGCTCACGGGCAGGGGGAGACATTCAGTACTTC,CASSRAGGDIQYF
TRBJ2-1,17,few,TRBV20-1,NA,TGCAGTGCTAGAGGAGCGTCTAGCCCCCGTCTTGCCCGTGAGCAGTTCTTC,CSARGASSPRLAREQFF
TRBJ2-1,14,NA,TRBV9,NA,TGTGCCAGCAGCGAGTACGGCCCCTACAATGAGCAGTTCTTC,CASSEYGPYNEQFF
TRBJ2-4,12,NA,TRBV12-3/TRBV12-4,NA,TGTGCCAGCAGTTTTATCCAGGGGCCACAGTACTTC,CASSFIQGPQYF
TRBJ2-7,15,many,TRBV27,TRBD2,TGTGCCAGCAGTCTCGGACTAGCGGGAGTCCACGAGCAGTACTTC,CASSLGLAGVHEQYF
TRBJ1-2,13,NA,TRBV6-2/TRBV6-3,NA,TGTGCCAGCAGTCCCCAGGGGATGGGGGGCTACACCTTC,CASSPQGMGGYTF
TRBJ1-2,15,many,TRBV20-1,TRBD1,TGCAGTGCTACCATTCGTTTACAGGGGGACTATGGCTACACCTTC,CSATIRLQGDYGYTF
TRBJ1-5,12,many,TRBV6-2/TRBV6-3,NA,TGTGCCAGCAGTGTTCATGATCAGCCCCAGCATTTT,CASSVHDQPQHF
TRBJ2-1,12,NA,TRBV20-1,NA,TGCAGTGCTCCACCCCGGTACAATGAGCAGTTCTTC,CSAPPRYNEQFF
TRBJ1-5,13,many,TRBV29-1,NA,TGCAGCGTTGAGGAGGACCCCACTCAGCCCCAGCATTTT,CSVEEDPTQPQHF
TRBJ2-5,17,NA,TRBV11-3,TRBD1,TGTGCCAGCAGCTTGAGAGCCCGGGACAGGGGGCGCGAGACCCAGTACTTC,CASSLRARDRGRETQYF
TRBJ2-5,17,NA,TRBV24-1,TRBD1,TGTGCCACCAGTGATCCGACCCGGGACAGGGGGGGAGAGACCCAGTACTTC,CATSDPTRDRGGETQYF
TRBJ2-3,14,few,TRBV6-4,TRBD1,TGTGCCAGCAGTGACAGGGGGCTAGGAGATACGCAGTATTTT,CASSDRGLGDTQYF
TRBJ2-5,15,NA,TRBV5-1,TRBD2,TGCGCCAGCAGGGGTAGCGGGGGGTCCCAAGAGACCCAGTACTTC,CASRGSGGSQETQYF
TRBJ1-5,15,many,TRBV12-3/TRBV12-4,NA,TGTGCCACCAACAACCGGGACGGGAGCAATCAGCCCCAGCATTTT,CATNNRDGSNQPQHF
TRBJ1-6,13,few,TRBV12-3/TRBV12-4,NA,TGTGCCAGCAGTTTAGCTGGGGTCTCACCCCTCCACTTT,CASSLAGVSPLHF
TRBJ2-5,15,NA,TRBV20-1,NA,TGCAGTGCTAGAATCGGACCGTGGGATAGGGAGACCCAGTACTTC,CSARIGPWDRETQYF
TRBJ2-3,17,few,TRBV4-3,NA,TGCGCCAGCAGCCAAGTCCTAGAGACTCAGAGTGGAGATACGCAGTATTTT,CASSQVLETQSGDTQYF
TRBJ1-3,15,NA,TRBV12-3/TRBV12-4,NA,TGTGCCAGCAGTTTAGGCGTCGCCTCTGGAAACACCATATATTTT,CASSLGVASGNTIYF
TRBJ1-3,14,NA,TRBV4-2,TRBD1,TGTGCCAGCAGCCTACAGGGGGACGGAAACACCATATATTTT,CASSLQGDGNTIYF
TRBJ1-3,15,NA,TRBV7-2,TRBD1,TGTGCCAGCAGTTTTGACAGGGGGGGCGGAAACACCATATATTTT,CASSFDRGGGNTIYF
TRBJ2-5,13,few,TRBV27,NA,TGTGCCAGCAGTTTCAGGATACAAGAGACCCAGTACTTC,CASSFRIQETQYF
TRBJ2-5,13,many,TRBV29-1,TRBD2,TGCAGCGTTGCCGGGGGGTGGAAGGAGACCCAGTACTTC,CSVAGGWKETQYF
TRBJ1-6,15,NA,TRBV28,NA,TGTGCCAGCAGTTTGGGGCAGGGTTTGCAGACACCCCTCCACTTT,CASSLGQGLQTPLHF
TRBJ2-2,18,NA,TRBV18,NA,TGTGCCAGCTCACCGCTCCTTCCGGTCGGGGGCGGCTCCGGGGAGCTGTTTTTT,CASSPLLPVGGGSGELFF
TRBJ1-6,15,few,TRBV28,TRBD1,TGTGCCAGCAGTTGGGTTTGGGACAGTTATTCACCCCTCCACTTT,CASSWVWDSYSPLHF
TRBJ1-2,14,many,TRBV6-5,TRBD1,TGTGCCAGCAGTTACACAGGGGATGTCGAAGGCTACACCTTC,CASSYTGDVEGYTF
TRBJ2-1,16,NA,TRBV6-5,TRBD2,TGTGCCAGCCAGACCTGGACTAGCGGGAGGGTAGGGGAGCAGTTCTTC,CASQTWTSGRVGEQFF
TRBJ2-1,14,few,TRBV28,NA,TGTGCCAGCCTCTCGAGCTCAATTTACAATGAGCAGTTCTTC,CASLSSSIYNEQFF
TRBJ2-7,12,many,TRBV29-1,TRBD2,TGCAGCGTTCAGGCTAGCGGCCCCGAGCAGTACTTC,CSVQASGPEQYF
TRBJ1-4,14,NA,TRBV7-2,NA,TGTGCCAGCAGCTTGCAGGGATTGGAAGAAAAACTGTTTTTT,CASSLQGLEEKLFF
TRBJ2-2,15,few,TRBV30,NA,TGTGCCTGGGAGGCAGGCGCGTTTTACACCGGGGAGCTGTTTTTT,CAWEAGAFYTGELFF